A single sample gave rise to the 11 T cell receptor beta chains below, sequenced in a study of cytomegalovirus exposure and HLA in healthy donors. The PCR had 60 Vbeta and 13 Jbeta primers. Profiled with immunoSEQ multiplex PCR; TCRdb holds only in-frame clones, not every one. The sample holds about 160,000 clones, around three quarters seen once. Sequenced sample: PBMCs. The source of these receptors is a man between 45 and 60 years old in good health and CMV-seropositive.

The genes are TRBV27 and TRBJ2-2, with TRBD2 matching 12 bases. This CDR3 is 20 amino acids long. Germline trimming cut 4 bases from V and 4 bases from J; bases unmatched to any gene: 16. CDR1 and CDR2 (germline): MNHEY, SMNVEV (reference sequence). The CDR3 is CASSSPRLAGGPRGTGELFF. The CDR3 DNA reads TGTGCCAGCAGTTCACCTAGGCTAGCGGGGGGGCCGCGGGGCACCGGGGAGCTGTTTTTT.

The chain employs TRBV4-3 and TRBJ1-2; D might be TRBD1 (6 bases). The V gene lost 0 bases and the J gene lost 3 bases, with 17 bases spanning the gap. This CDR3 is 17 amino acids long. CDR1 is LGHNA and CDR2 is YSLEER in the germline V gene. CDR3 residues: CASSQDGRAGEHYGYTF. The CDR3 nucleotides read TGCGCCAGCAGCCAAGATGGTAGGGCAGGGGAACACTATGGCTACACCTTC.

J is TRBJ2-1 and V is TRBV5-1, with unresolved D. The CDR3 contains 14 residues. The germline V gene encodes CDR1 SGHRS and CDR2 YFSETQ. V dropped 0 bases and J dropped 6 bases, with 10 bases sitting between them. The CDR3: CASSLAGTGNEQFF. In DNA form, the CDR3 reads TGCGCCAGCAGCTTGGCCGGAACGGGCAATGAGCAGTTCTTC.

The J gene is TRBJ2-6, the V gene TRBV7-8; 9 bases are shared with TRBD1. CDR3 length: 18 residues. Trimming removed 6 bases from V and 0 bases from J; junction bases left unmatched: 9. The germline CDR1 and CDR2 sequences are SGHVS and FQNEAQ. In nucleotides, the CDR3 is TGTGCCAGCAGGACCCCGGGACAGGGATTCTCTGGGGCCAACGTCCTGACTTTC. This encodes CASRTPGQGFSGANVLTF.

This chain links TRBV2 with TRBJ2-1; 11 bases match TRBD1. Per the germline V gene, CDR1 is SNHLY and CDR2 is FYNNEI. With 7 bases clipped from V and 4 bases from J, the junction kept 9 bases outside the gene matches. The CDR3 is made up of 16 amino acids. The CDR3 region is CASKTVGTGGYNEQFF. The CDR3 coding sequence is TGTGCCAGCAAAACTGTGGGGACAGGGGGGTACAATGAGCAGTTCTTC.

The V gene is TRBV10-1, the J gene TRBJ2-5, with a weak D call TRBD2 (7 bases). Per germline, CDR1 WNHNN and CDR2 SYGVQD (reference sequence). This CDR3 is 15 amino acids long. V was pared by 3 bases and J by 1 base, with 12 bases between. The CDR3 protein is CASSEGGGIQETQYF. The CDR3 DNA sequence: TGCGCCAGCAGTGAAGGGGGGGGAATCCAAGAGACCCAGTACTTC.

The DNA of the CDR3 is TGTGCCACCAGCGAGACAGGGGTCTCTGGGGCCAACGTCCTGACTTTC. This codes for CATSETGVSGANVLTF. The J gene is TRBJ2-6, the V gene TRBV15, with 8 positions matching TRBD1. Germline loops: CDR1 LNHNV, CDR2 YYDKDF (reference sequence). The CDR3 spans 16 residues. With 5 bases clipped from V and 0 bases from J, the junction kept 3 bases outside the gene matches. Full variable domain (rest looked up from reference TRBV15 and TRBJ2-6): DAMVIQNPRYQVTQFGKPVTLSCSQTLNHNVMYWYQQKSSQAPKLLFHYYDKDFNNEADTPDNFQSRRPNTSFCFLDIRSPGLGDTAMYLCATSETGVSGANVLTFGAGSRLTVL.

This chain links TRBV6-5 with TRBJ1-2, with 7 nucleotides matching TRBD1. With 5 bases clipped from V and 4 bases from J, the junction kept 7 bases outside the gene matches. Germline CDR1 and CDR2: MNHEY and SVGAGI. The CDR3 is 14 residues long. The CDR3 reads CASSPGQRAYGYTF. CDR3 DNA: TGTGCCAGCAGTCCGGGACAGAGGGCCTATGGCTACACCTTC.

This clone was observed a handful of times. The V gene is TRBV27, the J gene TRBJ1-1; no firm D call. Germline values: CDR1 MNHEY, CDR2 SMNVEV (reference sequence). This CDR3 spans 15 amino acids. V lost 2 bases and J lost 1, with 11 bases in between. The CDR3 loop reads CASSLIGSSNTEAFF. CDR3 bases: TGTGCCAGCAGTTTAATCGGTAGCTCGAACACTGAAGCTTTCTTT.

The chain carries TRBV6-6 and TRBJ2-2; 8 bases are shared with TRBD1. The CDR3 extends over 14 amino acids. Trimming took 10 bases from V and 4 from J; bases not matched to a gene: 8. Per the germline V gene, CDR1 is MNHNY and CDR2 is SVGAGI (reference sequence). This CDR3 is CATAQGALTGELFF. CDR3 sequence (DNA): TGTGCCACCGCCCAGGGGGCGCTCACCGGGGAGCTGTTTTTT.

This clone was picked up one time. This chain uses TRBV9 with TRBJ1-4; 10 bases fit TRBD1. Losses at the gene ends were 3 bases for V and 5 bases for J; bases not matched to a gene: 1. The CDR3 totals 14 residues. CDR1 is SGDLS and CDR2 is YYNGEE in the germline V gene. CDR3 nucleotides: TGTGCCAGCAGCGCGGACAGGGGGAATGAAAAACTGTTTTTT. Its protein is CASSADRGNEKLFF.